This T cell receptor beta chain appears in the sequencing data of a study of T-cell reconstitution after alpha-beta-depleted transplantation in children. General study points: Some patients' high day-60 TCRbeta diversity was traced to surviving recipient T cells and thymic progenitors. T-cell counts and diversity at one year post-transplant came mainly from newly produced T cells.

This clonotype showed up many times. Its antigen is unknown. Preparing the TCRbeta library involved the use of unique molecular identifiers. Each CDR3 protein gets one entry after TCRdb re-called the PCR reads with MiXCR. The sample comprises over 45,000 distinct CDR3 sequences, about 5% of which are singletons, and 30% to 35% rests with the top ten. Germline CDR1 is SEHNR and CDR2 is FQNEAQ (reference sequence). The CDR3 has 16 amino acids. V shed 5 bases and J 5 bases; nucleotides not matched to a gene: 13. This chain connects TRBV7-9 to TRBJ2-7, with 9 bases that match TRBD2. The origin of this receptor is a female patient aged 2 to 10 who had a stem cell transplant for aplastic anemia, so the T cells may come from the graft donor. The source was PBMCs, mostly from graft donor cells, collected 60 days after TCRalphabeta/CD19-depleted stem cell transplant. CDR3: CASSQSAGGFLDEQYV. The DNA for the CDR3 is TGTGCCAGCAGCCAGTCAGCGGGAGGCTTCCTCGACGAGCAGTACGTC.